One sample yielded the 16 T cell receptor beta chains listed below, sequenced in a study of early T cells in non-severe SARS-CoV-2 infection. A single record per CDR3 protein comes from TCRdb applying MiXCR to the 5' RACE reads. The profile covers about 83,000 distinct CDR3 sequences, with around 9.3% appearing a single time and approximately 8% taken by the ten largest. The source was whole blood, collected at baseline. Receptors originate from an adult who was a healthcare worker with PCR-confirmed SARS-CoV-2 infection or an uninfected control (not recorded which).

Ten or more counts support this clonotype. The chain uses TRBV20-1 and TRBJ1-2, with D tentatively TRBD1 (5 bases). Trimming cost V 4 bases and J 0 bases, with 12 bases left between them. Germline CDR1 reads DFQATT; CDR2 reads SNEGSKA (reference sequence). The CDR3 spans 14 residues. CDR3 loop: CSANSQGSNYGYTF. The CDR3 region has the DNA TGCAGTGCTAACAGCCAGGGATCTAACTATGGCTACACCTTC.

There are many counts of this clonotype. The rearrangement joins TRBV28 to TRBJ2-2; the match to TRBD2 covers 9 bases. J gave up 5 bases and V 3 bases, and 4 bases lay outside the gene matches. The CDR3 runs 15 residues. Germline V gene sequence: CDR1 MDHEN, CDR2 SYDVKM. DNA of the CDR3: TGTGCCAGCAGTTTGGTTAGCGGGAGAACCGGGGAGCTGTTTTTT. Its translation: CASSLVSGRTGELFF.

The chain combines TRBV2 with TRBJ2-2; the match to TRBD1 covers 7 bases. CDR1 and CDR2 (germline): SNHLY, FYNNEI. Losses at the gene ends were 6 bases for V and 2 bases for J; bases not matched to a gene: 3. The CDR3 runs 14 residues. CDR3 residues: CASRGQLNTGELFF. The CDR3 coding sequence is TGTGCCAGCAGGGGACAGTTAAACACCGGGGAGCTGTTTTTT.

The chain joins TRBV7-2 to TRBJ1-2; weak D call: TRBD1 (5 bases). Germline lookup yields CDR1 SGHTA and CDR2 FQGNSA. Trimming left V 0 bases short and J 4 bases short, with 9 bases between. The CDR3 runs to 14 residues. CDR3 DNA sequence: TGTGCCAGCAGCTTAGCGGGGGGGAGCTATGGCTACACCTTC. This encodes CASSLAGGSYGYTF.

This clonotype showed up just a few times. J is TRBJ1-2 and V is TRBV4-2; no definite D call. CDR1 LGHNA and CDR2 YNFKEQ come from the germline V gene. The ends were cut back, 0 bases at V and 0 bases at J, with 8 bases in the middle. CDR3 size: 15 residues. The CDR3 region has the DNA TGTGCCAGCAGCCAAGATCCCGGGACTAACTATGGCTACACCTTC. Its protein product is CASSQDPGTNYGYTF.

This clonotype was recorded at least ten times. The rearrangement joins TRBV19 to TRBJ2-7, with 7 bases fitting TRBD2. The ends lost 3 bases at V and 2 bases at J; junction bases unmatched: 7. CDR3 size: 15 residues. Germline CDR1 LNHDA, CDR2 SQIVND (reference sequence). The CDR3 coding sequence is TGTGCCAGTAGTATGGCTAGCGGTGCTACCTACGAGCAGTACTTC. It specifies CASSMASGATYEQYF.

This clonotype has only a few counts. The chain combines TRBV6-1 with TRBJ2-2; 10 positions match TRBD2. CDR1 and CDR2 from the germline V gene are MNHNS and SASEGT. The V segment lost 6 bases and the J segment 3 bases; nucleotides outside the gene matches: 19. This CDR3 has 20 residues. Written as DNA, the CDR3 is TGTGCCAGCAGCCCTAAGTGGGACAGGCTAGCGGGAGTTTACACCGGGGAGCTGTTTTTT. This translates into CASSPKWDRLAGVYTGELFF.

This clonotype was counted ten times or more. The genes are TRBV28 and TRBJ1-1; a weak D match, TRBD1 (6 bases). CDR3 size: 14 residues. The V gene lost 5 bases and the J gene lost 5 bases, with 15 bases spanning the gap. Germline V gene data show CDR1 as MDHEN and CDR2 as SYDVKM. This CDR3 is CASSATGRGTEAFF. CDR3 sequence (DNA): TGTGCCAGCAGTGCTACAGGGAGGGGGACTGAAGCTTTCTTT.

This clonotype was counted ten times or more. The chain combines TRBV10-3 with TRBJ2-1; D is unclear. The CDR3 has 14 residues. The germline V gene has CDR1 ENHRY and CDR2 SYGVKD. Trimming stripped 4 bases from V and 0 bases from J, with 7 bases between. CDR3 in amino acids: CAISGQSSYNEQFF. The CDR3 DNA follows: TGTGCCATCAGTGGGCAGAGCTCCTACAATGAGCAGTTCTTC.

The chain is built from TRBV7-2 and TRBJ2-6; 10 bases are a match to TRBD1. V lost 7 bases to trimming and J lost 0 bases; unmatched junction nucleotides: 6. From germline, CDR1 is SGHTA and CDR2 FQGNSA. The CDR3 contains 17 residues. The CDR3 here is CASTLTGGLSGANVLTF. CDR3 DNA: TGTGCCAGCACCTTGACAGGGGGCCTCTCTGGGGCCAACGTCCTGACTTTC.

In this sample, this clonotype turned up many times. This rearrangement joins TRBV20-1 to TRBJ2-3; D is undetermined. The CDR3 sequence is 10 residues long. Per the germline V gene, CDR1 is DFQATT and CDR2 is SNEGSKA (reference sequence). Trimming pared 4 bases from V and 4 bases from J, leaving 3 bases between. CDR3 residues: CSANPDTQYF. The CDR3 region has the DNA TGCAGTGCTAACCCAGATACGCAGTATTTT.

This clonotype has just a few counts. J is TRBJ2-1 and V is TRBV28; D may be TRBD1 (6 bases). The V gene's germline CDR1 is MDHEN and CDR2 SYDVKM. This CDR3 is 15 amino acids long. Trimming stripped 3 bases from V and 7 bases from J, with 16 bases between. The CDR3 sequence: CASSLLMQGTNEQFF. CDR3 nucleotides: TGTGCCAGCAGTTTGTTAATGCAGGGGACGAATGAGCAGTTCTTC.

CDR3 sequence (DNA): TGTGCCAGCTCACCTACCTCCGGGACAGGCCACTATGGCTACACCTTC. It is translated as CASSPTSGTGHYGYTF. The chain couples TRBV18 to TRBJ1-2; TRBD1 matches at 8 bases. The J segment lost 3 bases and the V segment lost 3 bases, leaving 9 bases of the junction unmatched. The CDR3 contains 16 residues. CDR1 is KGHSH, CDR2 LQKENI, per germline.

This clonotype appeared a few times. The CDR3 DNA sequence: TGTGCCAGCAGCACAGGGAGGGACTCTGGAAACACCATATATTTT. It specifies CASSTGRDSGNTIYF. V usage is TRBV11-2 and J usage is TRBJ1-3; maybe TRBD1 (6 bases). Germline V CDR1 and CDR2: SGHAT, FQNNGV. This CDR3 is 15 amino acids long. Trimming took off 5 bases at V and 0 bases at J, with 11 bases between the two ends.

The rearrangement uses TRBV12-3 or TRBV12-4 and TRBJ2-7; 7 bases fit TRBD2. Germline trimming cut 4 bases from V and 6 bases from J; bases unmatched to any gene: 15. The CDR3 has 16 residues. The CDR3 is CASSWASGGPVREQYF. The CDR3 nucleotides are TGTGCCAGCAGTTGGGCGTCGGGAGGACCCGTGCGCGAGCAGTACTTC.

The chain recombines TRBV6-5 with TRBJ2-1, with 8 bases fitting TRBD2. This CDR3 contains 19 residues. J lost 0 bases, V lost 6 bases, and 16 bases had no gene match. The germline gives CDR1 MNHEY, CDR2 SVGAGI. As DNA, the CDR3 is TGTGCCAGCAGGGGGACGTGGGCTAGCGGGCCGAGCTCCTACAATGAGCAGTTCTTC. The encoded protein is CASRGTWASGPSSYNEQFF.